The 15 T cell receptor beta chains in this list originate from one sample, sequenced in a study of OX40 agonist ivuxolimab in advanced cancers. Only in-frame clones appear in the TCRdb table, and some are missing; sequencing was by immunoSEQ multiplex PCR. The sample holds approximately 82,000 clones, around 84% seen once. Source: CD4+ or CD8+ T cells sorted from blood, taken in a trial of the OX40 agonist ivuxolimab. These receptors all come from an adult with an advanced solid tumor such as melanoma, head and neck, liver or kidney cancer.

The V gene is TRBV6-5, the J gene TRBJ1-2; tentative D call: TRBD1 (6 bases). Per germline, CDR1 MNHEY and CDR2 SVGAGI. The CDR3 is 15 amino acids. V was pared by 5 bases and J by 0 bases, with 13 bases between. CDR3 sequence: CASSPRGQTNYGYTF. The CDR3 region has the DNA TGTGCCAGCAGTCCCCGCGGACAGACTAACTATGGCTACACCTTC.

The CDR3 DNA follows: TGTGCCAGCAGTTTACGACAGGGTGTGGGAAAACTGTTTTTT. This sequence encodes CASSLRQGVGKLFF. The chain uses TRBV27 and TRBJ1-4; 7 bases line up with TRBD1. V shed 2 bases, J shed 10 bases, and the junction held 7 bases outside the gene matches. This CDR3 has 14 amino acids. Germline assignment: CDR1 MNHEY and CDR2 SMNVEV (reference sequence).

The rearrangement uses TRBV7-2 and TRBJ2-3; 12 bases line up with TRBD2. Germline CDR1 SGHTA, CDR2 FQGNSA. The CDR3 spans 18 residues. Unmatched junction bases numbered 12, after V lost 5 bases and J lost 3 bases. CDR3 amino acids: CASSQGLSSGRVTDTQYF. The CDR3 DNA follows: TGTGCCAGCAGCCAAGGTCTGTCTAGCGGGAGGGTTACAGATACGCAGTATTTT.

V usage is TRBV27 and J usage is TRBJ1-1; D is ambiguous. CDR1 and CDR2 from the germline V gene are MNHEY and SMNVEV (reference sequence). The germline V and J ends were trimmed by 2 bases and 4 bases, with 11 bases remaining between them. The CDR3 has 14 amino acids. This chain's CDR3 is CASSLTRAGTEAFF. CDR3 coding DNA: TGTGCCAGCAGTTTAACGCGGGCGGGCACTGAAGCTTTCTTT.

The genes are TRBV4-2 and TRBJ2-1; 10 bases agree with TRBD2. The CDR3 contains 14 residues. Germline V CDR1 and CDR2: LGHNA, YNFKEQ. The V gene end was trimmed by 0 bases and the J gene end by 15 bases; junction bases not matched to a gene: 8. CDR3 sequence reads: CASSQDGLAGVPFF. The CDR3 coding sequence is TGTGCCAGCAGCCAAGATGGGCTAGCGGGAGTTCCGTTCTTC.

The genes are TRBV30 and TRBJ2-5; 12 nucleotides align to TRBD1. TRBJ2-7 explains the end of the DNA better; the J call may be wrong. CDR3 length: 14 residues. Germline assignment: CDR1 GTSNPN and CDR2 SVGIG (reference sequence). CDR3: CARQGDRGPYEQYF. The CDR3 nucleotides are TGTGCCAGGCAGGGGGACAGGGGGCCCTACGAGCAGTACTTC.

This clone has just a few counts. The chain joins TRBV5-1 to TRBJ2-3; tentatively, D is TRBD1 (5 bases). The CDR3 contains 14 residues. Germline V gene lookup returns CDR1 SGHRS and CDR2 YFSETQ. Trimming removed 4 bases at V and 0 bases at J, with 9 bases between. CDR3 in amino acids: CASSEDISTDTQYF. In DNA form, the CDR3 reads TGCGCCAGCAGCGAGGACATAAGCACAGATACGCAGTATTTT. Complete variable domain (other parts from reference TRBV5-1 and TRBJ2-3): KAGVTQTPRYLIKTRGQQVTLSCSPISGHRSVSWYQQTPGQGLQFLFEYFSETQRNKGNFPGRFSGRQFSNSRSEMNVSTLELGDSALYLCASSEDISTDTQYFGPGTRLTVL.

The chain combines TRBV4-2 with TRBJ1-2; D is unclear. CDR1 LGHNA and CDR2 YNFKEQ come from the germline V gene. The ends were cut back, 5 bases at V and 5 bases at J, with 15 bases in the middle. The CDR3 loop spans 14 amino acids. The CDR3 nucleotides are TGTGCCAGCAGCTTGGAGCCGGGAGTTTATGGCTACACCTTC. This codes for CASSLEPGVYGYTF.

This clone turned up a few times. V gene TRBV6-6 combines with J gene TRBJ1-5, with TRBD1 matching over 10 bases. V lost 5 bases and J lost 2; bases outside the gene matches: 6. The CDR3 loop spans 16 amino acids. Germline V gives CDR1 MNHNY, CDR2 SVGAGI (reference sequence). The CDR3 is CASSRTGTGGNQPQHF. Written as DNA, the CDR3 is TGTGCCAGCAGTCGGACCGGGACAGGGGGCAATCAGCCCCAGCATTTT.

This clone has just a few counts. This chain uses TRBV29-1 with TRBJ1-1; D unresolved. The CDR3 runs to 13 residues. The V gene's germline CDR1 is SQVTM and CDR2 ANQGSEA. With 4 bases removed from V and 0 bases from J, the gap between germline ends came to 9 bases. As DNA, the CDR3 is TGCAGCGTTGTTTCACAGATGAACACTGAAGCTTTCTTT. It encodes CSVVSQMNTEAFF. The variable domain in full, with the rest retrieved from reference TRBV29-1 and TRBJ1-1, is SAVISQKPSRDICQRGTSLTIQCQVDSQVTMMFWYRQQPGQSLTLIATANQGSEATYESGFVIDKFPISRPNLTFSTLTVSNMSPEDSSIYLCSVVSQMNTEAFFGQGTRLTVV.

The chain combines TRBV11-3 with TRBJ1-2; no firm D call. There are 13 residues in the CDR3. V was shortened by 4 bases and J by 4 bases, with 10 bases between the two germline ends. Germline loops: CDR1 SGHNT, CDR2 YENEEA. The CDR3 bases are TGTGCCAGCAGCTCGCCGAGGTTCTATGGCTACACCTTC. It specifies CASSSPRFYGYTF.

CDR3 bases: TGTGCCAGTCATGGGTATGGCTACACCTTC. Its translation is CASHGYGYTF. This chain uses TRBV19 with TRBJ1-2; the D is unclear. Germline assignment: CDR1 LNHDA and CDR2 SQIVND (reference sequence). This CDR3 has 10 amino acids. Trimming left V 8 bases short and J 5 bases short, with 6 bases between.

The rearrangement links TRBV9 to TRBJ2-7; 13 positions agree with TRBD2. CDR1 SGDLS and CDR2 YYNGEE come from the germline V gene. The CDR3 is 17 amino acids. After removal of 3 bases from V and 5 bases from J, the junction contained 11 bases not matched to a gene. The DNA for the CDR3 is TGTGCCAGCAGCGCCGGGACTAGCGGGAAGATAAAGAACGAGCAGTACTTC. This sequence encodes CASSAGTSGKIKNEQYF.

In this sample, this clone turned up once. The chain couples TRBV6-6 to TRBJ1-6; weak D call: TRBD1 (6 bases). Germline V gene data show CDR1 as MNHNY and CDR2 as SVGAGI (reference sequence). Trimming took 5 bases from V and 16 from J, leaving 18 bases between them. This CDR3 region has 13 residues. CDR3: CASSGTRPVVLHF. DNA of the CDR3: TGTGCCAGCAGTGGGACAAGACCGGTGGTACTCCACTTT.

The J gene is TRBJ2-1, the V gene TRBV5-1; 11 bases align to TRBD2. From germline, CDR1 is SGHRS and CDR2 YFSETQ. V gave up 3 bases and J gave up 4 bases; unmatched junction bases: 6. The length of the CDR3 is 16 residues. The CDR3 DNA reads as TGCGCCAGCAGCTCTGGGGCTAGCGGGGGGTACAATGAGCAGTTCTTC. Translated, it gives CASSSGASGGYNEQFF.